Listed here are 19 T cell receptor beta chains from one sample, sequenced in a study of neoadjuvant anti-PD-1 for oral cavity cancer. Libraries were prepared by immunoSEQ multiplex PCR; TCRdb keeps only in-frame clonotypes and omits some of them. The profile covers about 23,000 clones, with under 45% appearing a single time and less than 50% taken by the ten largest. Specified time point: after neoadjuvant nivolumab, at surgical resection. Sequenced material: tumor tissue, taken after nivolumab (anti-PD-1) treatment. The receptors were sampled from a person between 35 and 79 years old with oral cavity squamous cell carcinoma.

The chain uses TRBV5-1 and TRBJ2-1; D is undetermined. V lost 8 bases and J lost 0, with 6 bases in between. This CDR3 has 12 amino acids. Germline V gene sequence: CDR1 SGHRS, CDR2 YFSETQ. CDR3 nucleotides: TGCGCCAGTTGGGGCTCCTACAATGAGCAGTTCTTC. Translating gives CASWGSYNEQFF.

V usage is TRBV6-6 and J usage is TRBJ1-2; the match to TRBD1 covers 7 bases. The junction had 9 bases not matched to a gene; V was cut back by 5 bases and J by 0 bases. Germline lookup yields CDR1 MNHNY and CDR2 SVGAGI (reference sequence). CDR3 length: 16 residues. This chain's CDR3 is CASSPTRQGTNYGYTF. The CDR3 DNA reads TGTGCCAGCAGTCCCACTCGACAGGGAACTAACTATGGCTACACCTTC.

The V gene is TRBV2, the J gene TRBJ1-5; D uncertain. Trimming removed 8 bases at V and 1 base at J, with 9 bases between. The CDR3 totals 13 residues. Germline V gene data show CDR1 as SNHLY and CDR2 as FYNNEI. Written as DNA, the CDR3 is TGTGCCAGCTTTGGACGGAGCAATCAGCCCCAGCATTTT. This sequence encodes CASFGRSNQPQHF.

The CDR3 region is CASSFGRSGTQYF. The CDR3 region has the DNA TGTGCCAGCAGTTTCGGCCGGAGCGGGACCCAGTACTTC. The rearrangement joins TRBV6-5 to TRBJ2-5, with D possibly matching TRBD2 (5 bases). Trimming shortened V by 4 bases and J by 7 bases, and 13 bases separated the two germline ends. Germline V gene sequence: CDR1 MNHEY, CDR2 SVGAGI. The CDR3 has 13 residues.

CDR3 nucleotide sequence: TGCGCCAGCAGCTTGGCAGGTGTGGTTTCCTACAATGAGCAGTTCTTC. Amino acid sequence: CASSLAGVVSYNEQFF. The rearrangement uses TRBV5-1 and TRBJ2-1; no definite D call. Trimming stripped 0 bases from V and 1 base from J, with 11 bases between. CDR1 and CDR2 (germline): SGHRS, YFSETQ. CDR3 length: 16 amino acids.

This chain connects TRBV11-2 to TRBJ1-2; a possible D gene is TRBD1 (5 bases). Germline CDR1 SGHAT, CDR2 FQNNGV. CDR3 length: 14 amino acids. V was clipped by 5 bases and J by 4 bases, with 14 bases between them. The CDR3 loop reads CASSRGPDSYGYTF. The CDR3 coding sequence is TGTGCCAGCAGCCGAGGCCCCGACAGCTATGGCTACACCTTC.

This clone was seen a handful of times. The chain joins TRBV6-1 to TRBJ2-3; 9 bases are shared with TRBD1. There are 15 residues in the CDR3. V shed 7 bases, J shed 5 bases, and the junction held 10 bases outside the gene matches. Germline assignment: CDR1 MNHNS and CDR2 SASEGT. In DNA form, the CDR3 reads TGTGCCAGCATCGGGAACAGGGGGCTGGGAGATACGCAGTATTTT. Its translation: CASIGNRGLGDTQYF.

V is TRBV6-1 and J is TRBJ2-5; 7 bases match TRBD1. There are 15 residues in the CDR3. The V gene's germline CDR1 is MNHNS and CDR2 SASEGT. V was clipped by 5 bases and J by 5 bases; unmatched bases: 11. CDR3 coding DNA: TGTGCCAGCAGTATTCAGACAGGGTGGTTTGAGACCCAGTACTTC. Translation gives CASSIQTGWFETQYF.

The V call is TRBV19, the J call TRBJ2-2; D call uncertain. V was cut by 7 bases and J by 8 bases, with 17 bases left in between. CDR3 length: 14 residues. CDR1 LNHDA and CDR2 SQIVND come from the germline V gene (reference sequence). CDR3 protein: CASNPRWVSGELFF. The CDR3 DNA follows: TGTGCCAGTAACCCGCGTTGGGTGAGTGGGGAGCTGTTTTTT.

This sequence joins TRBV7-9 and TRBJ2-1; 9 bases match TRBD1. The germline V gene has CDR1 SEHNR and CDR2 FQNEAQ (reference sequence). The CDR3 totals 17 residues. Trimming removed 5 bases from V and 1 base from J; junction bases left unmatched: 9. Here the CDR3 DNA reads TGTGCCAGCAGCCCCCGCGGAGGGACAGGGTCCTACAATGAGCAGTTCTTC. This sequence encodes CASSPRGGTGSYNEQFF. The whole variable domain, filled in from reference TRBV7-9 and TRBJ2-1, reads DTGVSQNPRHKITKRGQNVTFRCDPISEHNRLYWYRQTLGQGPEFLTYFQNEAQLEKSRLLSDRFSAERPKGSFSTLEIQRTEQGDSAMYLCASSPRGGTGSYNEQFFGPGTRLTVL.

This clone was detected ten times or more. The rearrangement uses TRBV11-2 and TRBJ2-1; D gene uncertain. The CDR3 is made up of 14 amino acids. V shed 1 base and J shed 7 bases, with 11 bases lying between them. The germline V gene encodes CDR1 SGHAT and CDR2 FQNNGV. The CDR3 nucleotides are TGTGCCAGCAGCTTAGCGGGTCGAACGAATGAGCAGTTCTTC. Protein product: CASSLAGRTNEQFF.

J is TRBJ2-7 and V is TRBV5-1, with D possibly being TRBD1 or TRBD2 (5 bases each). The germline V and J ends were trimmed by 4 bases and 2 bases, with 16 bases remaining between them. Germline-derived CDR1 and CDR2 are SGHRS and YFSETQ. CDR3 size: 15 residues. The CDR3 here is CASSPDPGSAYEQYF. In DNA form, the CDR3 reads TGCGCCAGCAGCCCGGACCCAGGGAGCGCCTACGAGCAGTACTTC.

V is TRBV4-3 and J is TRBJ1-1, with D unclear. V was shortened by 1 base and J by 11 bases, with 11 bases between the two germline ends. Germline CDR1 reads LGHNA; CDR2 reads YSLEER. This CDR3 region has 12 residues. The CDR3 DNA follows: TGCGCCAGCAGCCAAGGGAGATCCCGGGCTTTCTTT. This codes for CASSQGRSRAFF.

Concerning this clone itself: One end of the junction does not line up with germline, which may come from a read error. CDR3 sequence reads: CASSETYGYEQYF. The CDR3 bases are TGTGCCAGCAGTGAAACATATGGCTACGAGCAGTACTTC. This chain joins TRBV10-3 and TRBJ2-7; D gene unclear. There are 13 residues in the CDR3. Germline-derived CDR1 and CDR2 are ENHRY and SYGVKD.

This clone was observed a few times. The rearrangement uses TRBV2 and TRBJ2-2; D is possibly TRBD1 (6 bases). The germline V gene encodes CDR1 SNHLY and CDR2 FYNNEI. V was pared by 8 bases and J by 3 bases, with 13 bases between. The CDR3 spans 14 residues. DNA for the CDR3: TGTGCCAGCGAGGAGACAGGACACACCGGGGAGCTGTTTTTT. Translating it yields CASEETGHTGELFF.

The rearrangement joins TRBV19 to TRBJ2-1, with TRBD2 matching 10 bases. V lost 7 bases, J lost 3 bases, and 12 bases stayed unmatched. The CDR3 spans 17 residues. The germline gives CDR1 LNHDA, CDR2 SQIVND (reference sequence). The DNA of the CDR3 is TGTGCCAGTACTCTTTCTAGCGGGGGCCTCAACTACAATGAGCAGTTCTTC. It yields the protein CASTLSSGGLNYNEQFF.

A few counts support this clone. The chain carries TRBV29-1 and TRBJ1-1; D gene unclear. Germline-derived CDR1 and CDR2 are SQVTM and ANQGSEA. Deletions cut 8 bases from V and 3 bases from J, with 13 bases between. This CDR3 has 12 residues. The CDR3 loop reads CSHGEADTEAFF. In DNA, the CDR3 is TGCAGCCACGGGGAGGCGGACACTGAAGCTTTCTTT.

The rearrangement uses TRBV9 and TRBJ2-5; 9 positions agree with TRBD1. The CDR3 runs to 15 residues. V lost 1 base, J lost 5 bases, and 6 bases stayed unmatched. The V gene's germline CDR1 is SGDLS and CDR2 YYNGEE. CDR3 coding DNA: TGTGCCAGCAGCGTACAGGACAGGGGCTGGGAGACCCAGTACTTC. Its translation: CASSVQDRGWETQYF.

The rearrangement links TRBV5-1 to TRBJ1-1; D uncertain. Between the trimmed V and J ends, which lost 0 bases and 4 bases, there was a span of 10 bases. Germline V gene sequence: CDR1 SGHRS, CDR2 YFSETQ. The CDR3 is 14 residues long. The CDR3 nucleotides read TGCGCCAGCAGCTTGGAGGCGGTCACCACTGAAGCTTTCTTT. Translated, it gives CASSLEAVTTEAFF.